The 30 T cell receptor beta chains given below trace back to one sample, sequenced in a study of cytomegalovirus exposure and HLA in healthy donors. 13 Jbeta primers and 60 Vbeta primers were used for the PCR. The protocol was immunoSEQ multiplex PCR, while the TCRdb copy is restricted to in-frame clones and leaves out a portion. The sample holds roughly 80,000 clones, about 75% seen once. The specimen was PBMCs. All receptors come from a man aged 55 to 70 in good health and CMV-seropositive.

This sequence joins TRBV6-1 and TRBJ2-7, with D uncertain. Trimming removed 4 bases from V and 7 bases from J, with 8 bases in between. The CDR3 spans 11 residues. Germline CDR1 reads MNHNS; CDR2 reads SASEGT. Written as DNA, the CDR3 is TGTGCCAGCAGTGTCGCCGAGGAGCAGTACTTC. Protein sequence: CASSVAEEQYF.

The chain uses TRBV30 and TRBJ2-5, with D maybe TRBD1 (5 bases). Looked up from germline, CDR1 is GTSNPN and CDR2 is SVGIG (reference sequence). The CDR3 contains 16 residues. V lost 1 base, J lost 4 bases, and 19 bases lay in between. The CDR3 loop is CAWSAQGQGDGETQYF. Written as DNA, the CDR3 is TGTGCCTGGAGTGCCCAAGGCCAAGGGGATGGAGAGACCCAGTACTTC. Filled out from reference TRBV30 and TRBJ2-5, the complete variable domain reads SQTIHQWPATLVQPVGSPLSLECTVEGTSNPNLYWYRQAAGRGLQLLFYSVGIGQISSEVPQNLSASRPQDRQFILSSKKLLLSDSGFYLCAWSAQGQGDGETQYFGPGTRLLVL.

This CDR3 reads CASSYQGGRDTYEQYF. The CDR3 nucleotides read TGCGCCAGCAGCTACCAGGGGGGACGAGATACCTACGAGCAGTACTTC. This sequence joins TRBV5-1 and TRBJ2-7; D perhaps matches TRBD1 (7 bases). V lost 3 bases, J lost 2 bases, and 18 bases lay in between. There are 16 residues in the CDR3. Per germline, CDR1 SGHRS and CDR2 YFSETQ.

In DNA, the CDR3 is TGCGCCAGCAGCTTGGCCGAGGCTAGCCCCTACGAGCAGTACTTC. It is translated as CASSLAEASPYEQYF. The gene calls are TRBV5-1 and TRBJ2-7, with D maybe TRBD2 (5 bases). The V gene's germline CDR1 is SGHRS and CDR2 YFSETQ. The CDR3 sequence is 15 residues long. Trimming stripped 0 bases from V and 2 bases from J, with 12 bases between.

This clone came up a few times. The V call is TRBV6-5, the J call TRBJ2-7; tentatively, D is TRBD2 (5 bases). The ends were cut back, 2 bases at V and 4 bases at J, with 12 bases in the middle. CDR3 length: 14 amino acids. CDR1 and CDR2 from the germline V gene are MNHEY and SVGAGI. DNA for the CDR3: TGTGCCAGCAGTTACGGGAGCGCGGATTACGAGCAGTACTTC. Translation gives CASSYGSADYEQYF.

This sequence joins TRBV11-3 and TRBJ2-3; weak D call: TRBD2 (7 bases). This CDR3 comprises 14 residues. The germline gives CDR1 SGHNT, CDR2 YENEEA. The V gene lost 5 bases and the J gene lost 8 bases, with 17 bases spanning the gap. The DNA of the CDR3 is TGTGCCAGCAGCCCTAGGGGGGGCTCGGGTACGCAGTATTTT. Protein: CASSPRGGSGTQYF. Based on the CDR3 plus reference TRBV11-3 and TRBJ2-3, the full variable domain is EAGVVQSPRYKIIEKKQPVAFWCNPISGHNTLYWYLQNLGQGPELLIRYENEEAVDDSQLPKDRFSAERLKGVDSTLKIQPAELGDSAVYLCASSPRGGSGTQYFGPGTRLTVL.

This chain joins TRBV10-2 and TRBJ2-3, with unresolved D. V lost 3 bases to trimming and J lost 4 bases, with 8 bases between them. The germline CDR1 and CDR2 sequences are WSHSY and SAAADI. CDR3 length: 13 residues. CDR3 region: CASSDLTADTQYF. The CDR3 DNA follows: TGCGCCAGCAGTGACCTCACGGCAGATACGCAGTATTTT.

V is TRBV29-1 and J is TRBJ2-1; 11 bases are a match to TRBD2. V gave up 4 bases and J gave up 4 bases; unmatched junction bases: 6. This CDR3 region has 15 residues. Germline lookup yields CDR1 SQVTM and CDR2 ANQGSEA. CDR3 sequence: CSVVSGGALYNEQFF. CDR3 coding DNA: TGCAGCGTTGTTAGCGGGGGGGCGCTATACAATGAGCAGTTCTTC.

The chain has TRBV6-5 and TRBJ2-3; 8 positions match TRBD1. The V gene's germline CDR1 is MNHEY and CDR2 SVGAGI. Unmatched junction bases numbered 5, after V lost 8 bases and J lost 1 base. CDR3 length equals 14 residues. The CDR3 region is CASAGGAGTDTQYF. The CDR3 DNA follows: TGTGCCAGCGCAGGGGGCGCCGGCACAGATACGCAGTATTTT.

This chain uses TRBV5-4 with TRBJ1-2, with 9 bases identical to TRBD1. V trimming: 0 bases; J trimming: 2 bases; junction bases outside the gene matches: 8. Per germline, CDR1 SGHNT and CDR2 YYREEE (reference sequence). The CDR3 consists of 17 residues. The CDR3 is CASSLDLGQGPNYGYTF. The CDR3 coding sequence is TGTGCCAGCAGCTTGGATCTGGGACAGGGACCCAACTATGGCTACACCTTC. Variable domain in full (rest from reference TRBV5-4 and TRBJ1-2): ETGVTQSPTHLIKTRGQQVTLRCSSQSGHNTVSWYQQALGQGPQFIFQYYREEENGRGNFPPRFSGLQFPNYSSELNVNALELDDSALYLCASSLDLGQGPNYGYTFGSGTRLTVV.

This clone was detected only a few times. The rearrangement links TRBV6-1 to TRBJ2-2; D ambiguous. Germline V CDR1 and CDR2: MNHNS, SASEGT. V gave up 3 bases and J gave up 4 bases, with 6 bases separating them. The CDR3 runs to 13 residues. CDR3 nucleotides: TGTGCCAGCAGTGATAGAGTCACCGGGGAGCTGTTTTTT. Translation gives CASSDRVTGELFF.

The rearrangement links TRBV23-1 to TRBJ1-5, with a possible D match to TRBD1 (6 bases). TRBV23-1 is an ORF, and what it does is uncertain. There are 18 residues in the CDR3. The V and J ends lost 3 bases and 1 base respectively, with 19 bases between them. The CDR3 region has the DNA TGCGCCAGCAGTCAGCCGTTCAGGGGAGACTGGAGCAATCAGCCCCAGCATTTT. Protein sequence: CASSQPFRGDWSNQPQHF.

The CDR3 sequence: CASSPSGQGRINEKLFF. The CDR3, as DNA: TGTGCCAGCTCACCCTCGGGACAGGGTAGGATTAATGAAAAACTGTTTTTT. The chain is built from TRBV18 and TRBJ1-4, with 9 bases fitting TRBD1. This CDR3 has 17 residues. The germline V gene encodes CDR1 KGHSH and CDR2 LQKENI. V lost 3 bases and J lost 4; bases outside the gene matches: 9.

The chain employs TRBV5-1 and TRBJ2-5; weak D call: TRBD2 (7 bases). Trimming left V 5 bases short and J 7 bases short, with 18 bases between. This CDR3 comprises 14 residues. Germline CDR1 reads SGHRS; CDR2 reads YFSETQ. The CDR3 nucleotides are TGCGCCAGCAGGGGGGGGCCAGAGGACGGGACCCAGTACTTC. Its protein product is CASRGGPEDGTQYF.

This chain uses TRBV9 with TRBJ2-2; D perhaps matches TRBD2 (6 bases). The CDR3 sequence is 17 residues long. V was trimmed by 3 bases and J by 7 bases, leaving 22 bases between them. CDR1 and CDR2 (germline): SGDLS, YYNGEE. The CDR3, as DNA: TGTGCCAGCAGCGCTCCTCGCGGGACGATCCTTGGCGGGGAGCTGTTTTTT. Protein product: CASSAPRGTILGGELFF.

This clone was picked up a small number of times. The chain combines TRBV4-1 with TRBJ2-5; a weak D match, TRBD1 (6 bases). Trimming pared 1 base from V and 11 bases from J, leaving 14 bases between. CDR1 is MGHRA and CDR2 is YSYEKL in the germline V gene. The CDR3 consists of 13 residues. CDR3 coding DNA: TGCGCCAGCAGCCAAGGGACAGCCCGGGTACAGTACTTC. It encodes CASSQGTARVQYF.

This clone turned up a few times. The chain joins TRBV5-1 to TRBJ2-7; possible D gene TRBD1, 6 bases. Germline-derived CDR1 and CDR2 are SGHRS and YFSETQ. V shed 2 bases and J shed 2 bases, with 8 bases lying between them. The CDR3 length is 13 residues. CDR3 protein: CASSFQGPYEQYF. Written as DNA, the CDR3 is TGCGCCAGCAGCTTCCAGGGGCCCTACGAGCAGTACTTC.

This clone was observed a few times. The rearrangement uses TRBV5-4 and TRBJ1-3, with D perhaps TRBD1 (5 bases). CDR1 is SGHNT, CDR2 YYREEE, per germline (reference sequence). This CDR3 contains 16 residues. Trimming stripped 2 bases from V and 4 bases from J, with 16 bases between. The CDR3 loop is CASSFVGRAPGNTIYF. CDR3 bases: TGTGCCAGCAGCTTCGTTGGCAGGGCTCCCGGAAACACCATATATTTT.

This clone has a single count. This chain links TRBV12-1 with TRBJ2-2; TRBD2, the table's D call, was not compared with the DNA. TRBV12-1 has pseudogene status. CDR3 size: 20 residues. DNA for the CDR3: TGTGCCAGCAGCACAGCCGGGACTAGCGGGGGCCATCCGAACACCGGGGAGCTGTTTTTT. Translated, it gives CASSTAGTSGGHPNTGELFF.

The chain employs TRBV25-1 and TRBJ2-1, with D unresolved. Germline V gene data show CDR1 as MGHDK and CDR2 as SYGVNS. V was shortened by 3 bases and J by 4 bases, with 4 bases between the two germline ends. CDR3 size: 12 residues. CDR3 sequence: CASSDRYNEQFF. The CDR3 DNA reads TGTGCCAGCAGTGACAGGTACAATGAGCAGTTCTTC. The full variable domain, with the rest looked up from reference TRBV25-1 and TRBJ2-1, is EADIYQTPRYLVIGTGKKITLECSQTMGHDKMYWYQQDPGMELHLIHYSYGVNSTEKGDLSSESTVSRIRTEHFPLTLESARPSHTSQYLCASSDRYNEQFFGPGTRLTVL.

This clone was counted a single time. This sequence joins TRBV19 and TRBJ2-1, with TRBD2 matching over 9 bases. The J segment lost 3 bases and the V segment lost 7 bases, leaving 4 bases of the junction unmatched. Per the germline V gene, CDR1 is LNHDA and CDR2 is SQIVND (reference sequence). The CDR3 covers 14 residues. In nucleotides, the CDR3 is TGTGCCAGTAATAGCGGGGGCCTCTACAATGAGCAGTTCTTC. Protein product: CASNSGGLYNEQFF.

In the case of this clone: One end of the junction varies from germline; a read error may be responsible. This chain joins TRBV7-9 and TRBJ2-7, with D perhaps TRBD1 (6 bases). The CDR3 runs 15 residues. The germline CDR1 and CDR2 sequences are SEHNR and FQNEAQ (reference sequence). Here the CDR3 reads CSSSPWTAISYEQYF. The CDR3 coding sequence is TGTTCCAGCAGCCCTTGGACAGCTATTTCCTACGAGCAGTACTTC.

The chain is built from TRBV5-1 and TRBJ1-5, with a weak D call TRBD1 (5 bases). CDR1 and CDR2 from the germline V gene are SGHRS and YFSETQ. The CDR3 has 15 amino acids. The V end was cut by 0 bases, the J end by 4 bases, with 11 bases between. CDR3 bases: TGCGCCAGCAGCTTGGGGGGGGTGGGGAATCAGCCCCAGCATTTT. Its protein product is CASSLGGVGNQPQHF.

The chain combines TRBV29-1 with TRBJ2-3; D unresolved. The germline V gene has CDR1 SQVTM and CDR2 ANQGSEA. The CDR3 runs 14 residues. The V end was cut by 4 bases, the J end by 0 bases, with 11 bases between. As DNA, the CDR3 is TGCAGCGTTGCAAAGGAGAGTAGCACAGATACGCAGTATTTT. Its translation is CSVAKESSTDTQYF.

The chain employs TRBV7-9 and TRBJ2-7; the D is unclear. The length of the CDR3 is 12 residues. The germline gives CDR1 SEHNR, CDR2 FQNEAQ (reference sequence). The V gene lost 4 bases and the J gene lost 0 bases, with 4 bases spanning the gap. The CDR3 nucleotides read TGTGCCAGCAGCTATAGCTCCTACGAGCAGTACTTC. Its protein is CASSYSSYEQYF.

The chain is built from TRBV11-3 and TRBJ2-2, with 7 bases that match TRBD1. CDR1 is SGHNT, CDR2 YENEEA, per germline. The junction had 7 bases not matched to a gene; V was cut back by 5 bases and J by 4 bases. The CDR3 extends over 15 amino acids. CDR3 in DNA: TGTGCCAGCAGCCGGGGACAGTTTACCACCGGGGAGCTGTTTTTT. This codes for CASSRGQFTTGELFF.

This clone showed up just a few times. The junction and the germline gene differ at one end; a read error may be behind it. The CDR3 here is CSSSLAAAGLNTGELFF. The CDR3, as DNA: TGTTCCAGCAGCTTAGCTGCTGCGGGACTGAACACCGGGGAGCTGTTTTTT. The chain employs TRBV7-9 and TRBJ2-2; TRBD2 might be the D (6 bases). Germline V gene data show CDR1 as SEHNR and CDR2 as FQNEAQ (reference sequence). CDR3 size: 17 residues.

This clone was counted between two and nine times. At one of its ends the junction is not consistent with the germline gene, which may arise from a read error. The chain combines TRBV19 with TRBJ1-4; 8 positions match TRBD1. Germline CDR1 and CDR2: LNHDA and SQIVND (reference sequence). The CDR3 has 11 residues. For the CDR3, the DNA is TGTGCCAGTAGTAGACAGGGGAGGTTCTCTTTC. Translation gives CASSRQGRFSF.

This chain uses TRBV4-1 with TRBJ1-4, with D hard to call. Germline V gene sequence: CDR1 MGHRA, CDR2 YSYEKL. The CDR3 is 17 residues long. V shed 3 bases and J shed 5 bases, with 19 bases lying between them. CDR3 bases: TGCGCCAGCAGCCATGGCGGTTTCGGCTTGCCAAATGAAAAACTGTTTTTT. The encoded protein is CASSHGGFGLPNEKLFF.

In its sample, this clone was seen a few times. This chain links TRBV6-6 with TRBJ2-7, with TRBD1 matching 8 bases. J was trimmed by 5 bases and V by 6 bases; bases with no gene match: 3. The CDR3 is 12 amino acids. The V gene's germline CDR1 is MNHNY and CDR2 SVGAGI (reference sequence). The CDR3 protein is CASSLTGDEQYF. CDR3 DNA sequence: TGTGCCAGCAGCTTGACAGGGGACGAGCAGTACTTC.